This entry describes one T cell receptor (beta chain). Assay: immunoSEQ multiplex PCR; the TCRdb copy retains only in-frame clones and omits some. The sample shows around 160,000 clones, about 81% of them seen only once. This record comes from a study of blood T cell repertoires in COVID-19. The CDR3 extends over 16 amino acids. V trimming: 0 bases; J trimming: 3 bases; junction bases outside the gene matches: 6. CDR1 and CDR2 (germline): SGHRS, YFSETQ. This sequence joins TRBV5-1 and TRBJ2-7; 10 nucleotides align to TRBD1. This TCR derives from a man between 60 and 75 years old with active or convalescent COVID-19. The sample taken for sequencing was peripheral blood. The CDR3 bases are TGCGCCAGCAGCTTGGACGGGACAGGGGACAACTACGAGCAGTACTTC. Its protein product is CASSLDGTGDNYEQYF.